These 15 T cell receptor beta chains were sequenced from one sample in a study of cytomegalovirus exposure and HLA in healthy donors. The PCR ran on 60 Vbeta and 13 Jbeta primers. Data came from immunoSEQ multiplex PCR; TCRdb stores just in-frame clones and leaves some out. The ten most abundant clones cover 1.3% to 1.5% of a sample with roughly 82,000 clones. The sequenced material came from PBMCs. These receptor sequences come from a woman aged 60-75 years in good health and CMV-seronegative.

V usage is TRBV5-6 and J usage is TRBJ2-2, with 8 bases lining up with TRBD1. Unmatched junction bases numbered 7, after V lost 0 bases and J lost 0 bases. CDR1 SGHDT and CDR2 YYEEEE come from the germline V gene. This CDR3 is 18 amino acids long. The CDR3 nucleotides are TGTGCCAGCAGCTTGGGCCTACAGGGGGTTGCGAACACCGGGGAGCTGTTTTTT. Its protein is CASSLGLQGVANTGELFF.

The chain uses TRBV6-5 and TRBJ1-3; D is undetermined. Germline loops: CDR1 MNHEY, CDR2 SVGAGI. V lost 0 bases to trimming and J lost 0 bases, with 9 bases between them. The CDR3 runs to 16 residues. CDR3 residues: CASSYSSPDSGNTIYF. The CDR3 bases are TGTGCCAGCAGTTACTCGAGTCCCGACTCTGGAAACACCATATATTTT.

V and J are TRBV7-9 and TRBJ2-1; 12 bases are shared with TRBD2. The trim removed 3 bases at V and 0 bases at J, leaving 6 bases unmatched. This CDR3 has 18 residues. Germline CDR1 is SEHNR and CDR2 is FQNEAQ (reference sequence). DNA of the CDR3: TGTGCCAGCAGCTTTCGGACTAGCGGGGACAGCTCCTACAATGAGCAGTTCTTC. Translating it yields CASSFRTSGDSSYNEQFF.

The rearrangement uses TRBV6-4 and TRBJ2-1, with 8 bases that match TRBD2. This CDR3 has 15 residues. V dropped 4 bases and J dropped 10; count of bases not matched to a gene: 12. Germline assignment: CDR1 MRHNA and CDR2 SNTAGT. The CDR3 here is CASSVAGGGKSEQFF. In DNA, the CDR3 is TGTGCCAGCAGTGTGGCGGGAGGTGGCAAGTCAGAGCAGTTCTTC.

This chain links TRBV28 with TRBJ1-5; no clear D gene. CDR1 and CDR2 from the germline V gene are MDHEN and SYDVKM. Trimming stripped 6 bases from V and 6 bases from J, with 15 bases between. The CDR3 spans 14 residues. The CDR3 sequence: CASSADRGGQPQHF. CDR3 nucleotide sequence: TGTGCCAGCAGCGCGGACCGTGGAGGTCAGCCCCAGCATTTT.

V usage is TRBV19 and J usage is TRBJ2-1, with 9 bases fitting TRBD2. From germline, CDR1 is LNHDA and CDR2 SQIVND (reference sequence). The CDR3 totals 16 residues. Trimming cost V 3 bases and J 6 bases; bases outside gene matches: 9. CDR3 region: CASSMERGRAGNEQFF. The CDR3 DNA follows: TGTGCCAGTAGTATGGAGCGCGGGAGGGCGGGCAATGAGCAGTTCTTC.

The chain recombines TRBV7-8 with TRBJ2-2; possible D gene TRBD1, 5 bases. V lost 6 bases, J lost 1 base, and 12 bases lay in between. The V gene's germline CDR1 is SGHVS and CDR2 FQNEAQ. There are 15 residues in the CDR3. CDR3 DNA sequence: TGTGCCAGCAGGGATACTCAGGGGAACACCGGGGAGCTGTTTTTT. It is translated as CASRDTQGNTGELFF. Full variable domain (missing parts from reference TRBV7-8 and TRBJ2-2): GAGVSQSPRYKVAKRGQDVALRCDPISGHVSLFWYQQALGQGPEFLTYFQNEAQLDKSGLPSDRFFAERPEGSVSTLKIQRTQQEDSAVYLCASRDTQGNTGELFFGEGSRLTVL.

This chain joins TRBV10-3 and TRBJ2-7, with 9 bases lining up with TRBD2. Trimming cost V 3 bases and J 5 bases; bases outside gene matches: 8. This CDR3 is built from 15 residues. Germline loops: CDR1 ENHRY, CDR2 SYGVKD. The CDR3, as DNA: TGTGCCATCAGTGAAACAGCGGGAGGTGGGCACGAGCAGTACTTC. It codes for CAISETAGGGHEQYF.

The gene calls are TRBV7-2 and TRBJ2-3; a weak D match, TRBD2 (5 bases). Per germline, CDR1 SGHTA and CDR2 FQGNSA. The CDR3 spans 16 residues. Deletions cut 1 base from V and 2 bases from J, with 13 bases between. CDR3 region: CASSLGGSAPTDTQYF. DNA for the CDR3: TGTGCCAGCAGCTTAGGTGGGAGTGCCCCCACAGATACGCAGTATTTT.

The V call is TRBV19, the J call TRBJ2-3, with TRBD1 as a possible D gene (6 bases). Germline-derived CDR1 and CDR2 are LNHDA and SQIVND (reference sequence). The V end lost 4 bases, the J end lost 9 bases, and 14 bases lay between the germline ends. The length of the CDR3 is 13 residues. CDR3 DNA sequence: TGTGCCAGTAGTACAGGGGCTCGTGAGACGCAGTATTTT. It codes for CASSTGARETQYF. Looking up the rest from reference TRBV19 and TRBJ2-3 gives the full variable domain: DGGITQSPKYLFRKEGQNVTLSCEQNLNHDAMYWYRQDPGQGLRLIYYSQIVNDFQKGDIAEGYSVSREKKESFPLTVTSAQKNPTAFYLCASSTGARETQYFGPGTRLTVL.

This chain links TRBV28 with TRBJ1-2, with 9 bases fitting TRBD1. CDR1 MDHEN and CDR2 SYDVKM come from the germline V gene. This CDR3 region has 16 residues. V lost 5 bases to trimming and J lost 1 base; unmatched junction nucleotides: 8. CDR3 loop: CASSQGQGPLNYGYTF. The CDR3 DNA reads TGTGCCAGCAGTCAAGGACAGGGGCCTCTTAACTATGGCTACACCTTC.

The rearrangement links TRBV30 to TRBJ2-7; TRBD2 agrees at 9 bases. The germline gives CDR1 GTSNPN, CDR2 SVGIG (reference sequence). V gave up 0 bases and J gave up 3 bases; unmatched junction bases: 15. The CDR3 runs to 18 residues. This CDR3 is CAWSVHSGSTPQGYEQYF. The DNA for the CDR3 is TGTGCCTGGAGTGTACATAGCGGGAGTACCCCCCAAGGCTACGAGCAGTACTTC.

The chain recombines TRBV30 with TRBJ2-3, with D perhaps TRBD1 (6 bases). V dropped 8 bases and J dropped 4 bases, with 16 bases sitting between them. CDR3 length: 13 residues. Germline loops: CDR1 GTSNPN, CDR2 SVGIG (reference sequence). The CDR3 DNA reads TGTGCCCTAAACAGGGAACGTGCAGATACGCAGTATTTT. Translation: CALNRERADTQYF.

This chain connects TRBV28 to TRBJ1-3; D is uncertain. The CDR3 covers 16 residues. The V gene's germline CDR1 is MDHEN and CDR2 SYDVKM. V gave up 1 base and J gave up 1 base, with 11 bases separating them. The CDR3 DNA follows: TGTGCCAGCAGTTTATACCCAGCGCAGTCTGGAAACACCATATATTTT. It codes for CASSLYPAQSGNTIYF.

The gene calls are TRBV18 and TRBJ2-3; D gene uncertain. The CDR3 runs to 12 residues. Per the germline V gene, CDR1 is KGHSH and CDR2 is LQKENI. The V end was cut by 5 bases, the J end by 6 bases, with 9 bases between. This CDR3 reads CASSEVSDTQYF. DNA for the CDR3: TGTGCCAGCTCAGAGGTCTCGGATACGCAGTATTTT.